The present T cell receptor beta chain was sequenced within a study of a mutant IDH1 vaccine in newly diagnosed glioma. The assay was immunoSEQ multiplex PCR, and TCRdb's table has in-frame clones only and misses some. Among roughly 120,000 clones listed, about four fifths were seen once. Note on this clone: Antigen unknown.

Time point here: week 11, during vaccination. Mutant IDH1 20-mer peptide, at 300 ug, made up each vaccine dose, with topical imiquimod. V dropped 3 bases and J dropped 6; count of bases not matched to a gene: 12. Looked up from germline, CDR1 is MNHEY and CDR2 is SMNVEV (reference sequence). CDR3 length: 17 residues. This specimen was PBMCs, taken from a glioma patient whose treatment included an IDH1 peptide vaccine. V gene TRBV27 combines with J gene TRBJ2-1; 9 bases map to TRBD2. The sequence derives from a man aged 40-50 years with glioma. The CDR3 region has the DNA TGTGCCAGCAGTTTTATATCGACCGGGACTAGCCGCAATGAGCAGTTCTTC. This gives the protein CASSFISTGTSRNEQFF.